Listed here are 7 T cell receptor beta chains from one sample, sequenced in a study of blood T cell repertoires in COVID-19. The table came from immunoSEQ multiplex PCR; TCRdb's copy has only in-frame clones and leaves some out. The data contain nearly 250,000 clones, over 75% of them singletons. Material for sequencing was PBMCs or T cells enriched from blood (not recorded which). Every receptor here comes from a woman in her 50s with acute COVID-19.

This clone was counted a single time. The chain's CDR3 is CASSLGPSGQGARTIYF. The CDR3 nucleotides read TGTGCCAGCAGCTTGGGCCCCTCGGGACAGGGGGCGCGGACCATATATTTT. The chain combines TRBV7-2 with TRBJ1-3; 12 bases map to TRBD1. Germline CDR1 is SGHTA and CDR2 is FQGNSA. The CDR3 length is 17 residues. J lost 10 bases, V lost 3 bases, and 13 bases had no gene match.

V and J are TRBV6-1 and TRBJ2-5, with 9 bases lining up with TRBD2. Germline lookup yields CDR1 MNHNS and CDR2 SASEGT. The V segment lost 0 bases and the J segment 5 bases; nucleotides outside the gene matches: 10. This CDR3 is 17 amino acids long. As DNA, the CDR3 is TGTGCCAGCAGTGAAGCCTTCTTGCGGGGGGGCATTGAGACCCAGTACTTC. This encodes CASSEAFLRGGIETQYF.

The chain uses TRBV7-6 and TRBJ2-5; 9 bases are shared with TRBD1. The CDR3 runs 14 residues. V shed 3 bases and J 4 bases; nucleotides not matched to a gene: 3. The germline V gene encodes CDR1 SGHVS and CDR2 FNYEAQ. The DNA of the CDR3 is TGTGCCAGCAGCTTGACAGGGGGAAGAGAGACCCAGTACTTC. It is translated as CASSLTGGRETQYF.

The chain couples TRBV11-2 to TRBJ1-1; D gene ambiguous. The CDR3 is made up of 14 amino acids. Per germline, CDR1 SGHAT and CDR2 FQNNGV. The germline V and J ends were trimmed by 5 bases and 4 bases, with 14 bases remaining between them. The CDR3 DNA reads as TGTGCCAGCAGCCCCCACGGTAGTACCACTGAAGCTTTCTTT. Its translation: CASSPHGSTTEAFF.

This clone was counted a single time. The chain couples TRBV5-4 to TRBJ2-1; 7 bases are shared with TRBD2. Germline values: CDR1 SGHNT, CDR2 YYREEE (reference sequence). The J segment lost 9 bases and the V segment lost 0 bases, leaving 12 bases of the junction unmatched. This CDR3 contains 16 residues. CDR3 nucleotide sequence: TGTGCCAGCAGCTTGGTAAAAGGACTAGTCCCTACTGAGCAGTTCTTC. Protein product: CASSLVKGLVPTEQFF.

Of note for this clone: The same CDR3 is also encoded by other DNA sequences in this sample. V is TRBV14 and J is TRBJ1-1; D gene uncertain. From germline, CDR1 is SGHDN and CDR2 FVKESK. This CDR3 is 13 amino acids long. V lost 1 base to trimming and J lost 1 base, with 4 bases between them. The CDR3 coding sequence is TGTGCCAGCAGCCAAGGCGCGAACACTGAAGCTTTCTTT. Translating it yields CASSQGANTEAFF.

The V call is TRBV3-1 (or the pseudogene TRBV3-2), the J call TRBJ2-5; a weak D match, TRBD1 (5 bases). CDR1 is LGHDT, CDR2 YNNKEL, per germline (reference sequence). V was cut by 1 base and J by 5 bases, with 8 bases left in between. The CDR3 contains 13 residues. CDR3 in DNA: TGTGCCAGCAGCCAAGCAGGGTTGGAGACCCAGTACTTC. Protein: CASSQAGLETQYF.